This section outlines one T cell receptor beta chain sequence together with its context. What it binds is unknown. Compared with germline, one end of the junction differs, possibly owing to a read error. Study-level results: Tumor memory CD4+ T cell TCR gene usage was found to cluster with blood and lymph node memory CD4+ cells and with lymph node naive CD4+ cells. Tumor-infiltrating Treg TCR alpha and beta sequences overlapped most with tumor naive CD4+ T cells, then blood naive.

TCRdb reprocessed the 5' RACE reads with MiXCR, giving one entry per CDR3 protein. The profile shows tens of thousands of distinct CDR3 sequences, about 25% of them singletons. Tregs were sorted as CD4+CD25+CD127-/low cells. The sequenced sample consisted of tumor-infiltrating Tregs sorted from the breast tumor. The clonotype was recovered from a female donor with breast cancer.

Here the CDR3 DNA reads TGTGCCAGCAGTGGTAGATCGGGAGGGCGGCAAGGGACCCAGTACTTC. Its translation is CASSGRSGGRQGTQYF. The V and J genes are TRBV6-1 and TRBJ2-5; 8 bases map to TRBD2. The CDR3 runs to 16 residues. Germline V gene sequence: CDR1 MNHNS, CDR2 SASEGT.